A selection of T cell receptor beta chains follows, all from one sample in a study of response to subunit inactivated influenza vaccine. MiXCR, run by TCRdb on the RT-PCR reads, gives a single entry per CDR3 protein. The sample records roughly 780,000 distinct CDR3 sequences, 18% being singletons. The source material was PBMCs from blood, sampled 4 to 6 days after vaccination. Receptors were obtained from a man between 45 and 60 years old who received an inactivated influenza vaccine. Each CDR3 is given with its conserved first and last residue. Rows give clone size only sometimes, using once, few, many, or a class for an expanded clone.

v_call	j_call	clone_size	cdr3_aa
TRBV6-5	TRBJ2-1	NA	CASSYSSSDNEQFF
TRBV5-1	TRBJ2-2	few	CASSLLGQDTGELFF
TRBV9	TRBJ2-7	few	CASSVEAGFYEQYF
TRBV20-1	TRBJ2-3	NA	CSARDVTHPRMDTQYF
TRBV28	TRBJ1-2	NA	CASSDAGIGYTF
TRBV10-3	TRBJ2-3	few	CAITPSGLDTQYF
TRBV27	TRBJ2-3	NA	CAARRRAQSADTQYF
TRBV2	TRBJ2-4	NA	CASTRGGISAIQYF
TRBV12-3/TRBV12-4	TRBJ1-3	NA	CASSLSSRITIYF
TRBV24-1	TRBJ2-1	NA	CATSDLRYNEQFF
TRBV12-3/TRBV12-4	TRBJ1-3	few	CATSATSGNTIYF
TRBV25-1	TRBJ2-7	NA	CASSGSGLLAGGLEQYF
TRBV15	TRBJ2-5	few	CATSSTRIGVTQYF
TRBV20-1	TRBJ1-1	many	CSARGITEAFF
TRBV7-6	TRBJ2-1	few	CASTHRDGVYNEQFF
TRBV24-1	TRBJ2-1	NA	CATSDPGVNAYNEQFF
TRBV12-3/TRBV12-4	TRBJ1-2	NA	CASRRQGVYGYTF
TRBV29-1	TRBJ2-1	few	CSVCWADEQFF
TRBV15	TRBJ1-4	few	CATSRDPSGEKLFF
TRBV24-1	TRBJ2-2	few	CATRSHGAGELFF
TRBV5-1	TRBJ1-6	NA	CASSLGAGASSPLHF
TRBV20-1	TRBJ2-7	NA	CSARDYKREPYEQYF
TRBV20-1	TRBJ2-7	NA	CSASMGQGGEQYF
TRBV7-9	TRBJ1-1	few	CASSKTGMDTEAFF
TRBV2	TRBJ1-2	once	CASTRTGNYGYTF
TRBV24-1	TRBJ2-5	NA	CATSDSLAGGKETQYF
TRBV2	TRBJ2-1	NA	CASSVSRNEQFF
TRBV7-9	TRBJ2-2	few	CASSLRGENTGELFF
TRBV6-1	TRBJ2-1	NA	CASSEAGLSLPFF
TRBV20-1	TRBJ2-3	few	CSALTVPDTQYF
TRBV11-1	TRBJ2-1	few	CASSQTSGMIRAYNEQFF
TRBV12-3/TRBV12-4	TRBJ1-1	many	CASSLNPGYTEAFF
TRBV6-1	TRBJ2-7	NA	CASRPDRGPGEQYF